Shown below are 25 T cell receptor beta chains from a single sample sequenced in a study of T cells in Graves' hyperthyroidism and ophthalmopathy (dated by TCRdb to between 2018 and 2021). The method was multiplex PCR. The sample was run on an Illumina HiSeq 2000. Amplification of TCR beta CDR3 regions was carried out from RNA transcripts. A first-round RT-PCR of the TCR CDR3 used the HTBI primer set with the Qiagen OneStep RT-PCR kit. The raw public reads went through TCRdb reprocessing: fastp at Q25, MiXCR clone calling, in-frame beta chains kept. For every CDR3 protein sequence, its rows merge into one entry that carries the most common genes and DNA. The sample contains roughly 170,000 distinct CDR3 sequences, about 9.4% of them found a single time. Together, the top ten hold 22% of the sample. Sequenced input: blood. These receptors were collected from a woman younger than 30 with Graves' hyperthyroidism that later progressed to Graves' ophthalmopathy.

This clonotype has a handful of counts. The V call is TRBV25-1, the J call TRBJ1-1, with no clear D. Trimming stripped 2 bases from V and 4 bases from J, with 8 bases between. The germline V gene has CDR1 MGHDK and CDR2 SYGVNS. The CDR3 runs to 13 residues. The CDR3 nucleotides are TGTGCCAGCAGTGAAGATAGGACCACTGAAGCTTTCTTT. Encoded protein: CASSEDRTTEAFF.

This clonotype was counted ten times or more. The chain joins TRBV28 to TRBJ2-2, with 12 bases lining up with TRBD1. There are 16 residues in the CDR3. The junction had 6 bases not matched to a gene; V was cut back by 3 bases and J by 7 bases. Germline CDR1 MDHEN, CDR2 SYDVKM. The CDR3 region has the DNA TGTGCCAGCAGTTTGGGGACAGGGGGCATAAACGGGGAGCTGTTTTTT. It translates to CASSLGTGGINGELFF.

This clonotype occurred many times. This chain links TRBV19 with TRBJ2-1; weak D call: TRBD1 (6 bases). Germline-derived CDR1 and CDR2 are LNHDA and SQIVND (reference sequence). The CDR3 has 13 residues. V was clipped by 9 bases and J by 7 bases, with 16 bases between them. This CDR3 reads CASSPVGGNEQFF. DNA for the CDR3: TGTGCCAGCAGCCCCGTAGGGGGAAATGAGCAGTTCTTC.

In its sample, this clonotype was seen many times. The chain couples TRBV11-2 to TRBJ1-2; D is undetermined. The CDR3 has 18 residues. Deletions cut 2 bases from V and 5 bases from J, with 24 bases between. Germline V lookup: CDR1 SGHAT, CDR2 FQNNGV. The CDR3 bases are TGTGCCAGCAGCTTACCCTTTCCTCGGGAAGTCACTGGGTATGGCTACACCTTC. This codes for CASSLPFPREVTGYGYTF.

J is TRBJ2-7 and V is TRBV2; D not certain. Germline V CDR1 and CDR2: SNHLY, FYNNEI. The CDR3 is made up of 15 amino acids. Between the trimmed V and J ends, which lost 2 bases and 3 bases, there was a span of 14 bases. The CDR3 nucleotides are TGTGCCAGCAGTGAATATCGTGTCGCCCTCTACGAGCAGTACTTC. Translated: CASSEYRVALYEQYF.

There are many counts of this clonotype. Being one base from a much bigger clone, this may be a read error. The CDR3: CTSRRDRGPYEQYF. The CDR3 nucleotides are TGTACCAGCAGAAGGGACAGGGGCCCATACGAGCAGTACTTC. The J gene is TRBJ2-7, the V gene TRBV28, with 10 positions matching TRBD1. This CDR3 comprises 14 residues. From germline, CDR1 is MDHEN and CDR2 SYDVKM.

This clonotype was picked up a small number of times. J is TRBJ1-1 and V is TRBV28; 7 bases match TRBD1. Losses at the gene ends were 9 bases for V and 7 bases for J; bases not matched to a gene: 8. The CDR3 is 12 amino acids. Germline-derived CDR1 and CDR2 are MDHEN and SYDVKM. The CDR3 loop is CASYRGRYEAFF. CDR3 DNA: TGTGCCAGTTATAGGGGGCGGTATGAAGCTTTCTTT.

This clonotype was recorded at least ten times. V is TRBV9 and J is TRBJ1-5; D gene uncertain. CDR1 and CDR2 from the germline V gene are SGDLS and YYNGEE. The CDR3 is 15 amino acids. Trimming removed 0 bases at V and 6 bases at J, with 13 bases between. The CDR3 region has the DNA TGTGCCAGCAGCGTAGGTTCGGCGCGGGGTCAGCCCCAGCATTTT. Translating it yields CASSVGSARGQPQHF.

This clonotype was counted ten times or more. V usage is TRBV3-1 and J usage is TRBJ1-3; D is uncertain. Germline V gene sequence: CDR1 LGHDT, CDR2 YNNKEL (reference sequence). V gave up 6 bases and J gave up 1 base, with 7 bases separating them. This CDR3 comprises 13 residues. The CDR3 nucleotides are TGTGCCAGCAGTCAGGTGTCTGGAAACACCATATATTTT. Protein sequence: CASSQVSGNTIYF. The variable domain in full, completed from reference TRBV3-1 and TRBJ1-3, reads DTAVSQTPKYLVTQMGNDKSIKCEQNLGHDTMYWYKQDSKKFLKIMFSYNNKELIINETVPNRFSPKSPDKAHLNLHINSLELGDSAVYFCASSQVSGNTIYFGEGSWLTVV.

CDR3 in DNA: TGCAGTGCTAGACGAGGGACTAGCGATTCCTACGAGCAGTACTTC. It is translated as CSARRGTSDSYEQYF. The chain has TRBV20-1 and TRBJ2-7, with 10 nucleotides matching TRBD2. V was clipped by 2 bases and J by 1 base; unmatched bases: 5. The CDR3 contains 15 residues. Germline values: CDR1 DFQATT, CDR2 SNEGSKA (reference sequence).

CDR3 sequence: CASSVMDRAYGYTF. The CDR3 DNA reads TGTGCCAGCAGCGTAATGGACAGGGCCTATGGCTACACCTTC. The chain employs TRBV9 and TRBJ1-2, with TRBD1 identical over 8 bases. Germline trimming cut 1 base from V and 4 bases from J; bases unmatched to any gene: 3. The CDR3 is made up of 14 amino acids. The germline V gene has CDR1 SGDLS and CDR2 YYNGEE.

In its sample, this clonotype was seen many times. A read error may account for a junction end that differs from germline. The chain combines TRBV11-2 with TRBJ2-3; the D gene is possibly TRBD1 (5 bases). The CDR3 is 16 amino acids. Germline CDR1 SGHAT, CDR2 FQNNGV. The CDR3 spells CASSRTIDSFTYTQYF. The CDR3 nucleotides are TGTGCCAGCAGCCGTACGATAGACAGCTTCACATATACGCAGTATTTT.

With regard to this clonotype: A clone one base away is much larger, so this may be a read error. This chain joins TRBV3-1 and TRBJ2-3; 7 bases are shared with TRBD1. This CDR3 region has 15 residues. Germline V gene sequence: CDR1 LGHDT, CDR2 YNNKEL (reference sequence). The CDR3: CASSNRGLSTDAQYF. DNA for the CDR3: TGTGCCAGCAGTAACAGGGGCCTTAGCACAGATGCGCAGTATTTT.

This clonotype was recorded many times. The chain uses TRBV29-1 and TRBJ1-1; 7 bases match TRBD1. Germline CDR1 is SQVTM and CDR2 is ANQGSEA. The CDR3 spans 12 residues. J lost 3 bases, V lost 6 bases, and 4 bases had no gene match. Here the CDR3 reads CSVQGTYTEAFF. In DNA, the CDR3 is TGCAGCGTACAGGGGACTTACACTGAAGCTTTCTTT.

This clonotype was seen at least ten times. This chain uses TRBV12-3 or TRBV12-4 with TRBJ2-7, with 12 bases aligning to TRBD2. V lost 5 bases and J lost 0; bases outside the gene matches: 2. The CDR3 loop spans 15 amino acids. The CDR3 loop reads CASSATSGSSYEQYF. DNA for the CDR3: TGTGCCAGCAGTGCGACTAGCGGGAGCTCCTACGAGCAGTACTTC.

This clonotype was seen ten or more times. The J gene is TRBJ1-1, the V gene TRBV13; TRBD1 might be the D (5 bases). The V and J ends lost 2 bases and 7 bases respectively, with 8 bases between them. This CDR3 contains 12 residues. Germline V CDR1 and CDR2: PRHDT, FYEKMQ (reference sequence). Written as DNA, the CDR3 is TGTGCCAGCAGCTTAAGAGGGGTTGAAGCTTTCTTT. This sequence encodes CASSLRGVEAFF.

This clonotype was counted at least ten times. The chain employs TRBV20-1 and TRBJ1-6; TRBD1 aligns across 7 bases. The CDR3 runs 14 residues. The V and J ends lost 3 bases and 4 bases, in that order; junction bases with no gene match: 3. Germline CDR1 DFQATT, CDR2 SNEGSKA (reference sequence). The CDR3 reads CSASSGQYNSPLHF. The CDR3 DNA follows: TGCAGTGCTAGCTCGGGACAGTATAATTCACCCCTCCACTTT.

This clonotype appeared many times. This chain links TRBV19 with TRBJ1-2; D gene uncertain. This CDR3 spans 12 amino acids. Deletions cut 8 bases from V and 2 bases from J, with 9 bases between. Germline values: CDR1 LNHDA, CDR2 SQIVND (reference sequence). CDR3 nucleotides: TGTGCCAGTGGTTCAGACAACTATGGCTACACCTTC. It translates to CASGSDNYGYTF.

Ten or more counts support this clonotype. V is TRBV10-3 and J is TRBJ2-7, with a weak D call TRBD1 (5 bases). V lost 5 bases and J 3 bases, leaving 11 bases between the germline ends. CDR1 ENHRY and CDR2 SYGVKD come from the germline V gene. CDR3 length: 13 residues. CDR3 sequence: CAISRSGNYEQYF. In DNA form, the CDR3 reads TGTGCCATCAGTCGTTCAGGGAACTACGAGCAGTACTTC.

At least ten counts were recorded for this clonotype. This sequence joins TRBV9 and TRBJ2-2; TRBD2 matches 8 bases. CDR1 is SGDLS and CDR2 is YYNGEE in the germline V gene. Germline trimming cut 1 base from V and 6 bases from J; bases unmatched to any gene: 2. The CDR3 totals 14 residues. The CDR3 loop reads CASSVSGSSGELFF. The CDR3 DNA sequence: TGTGCCAGCAGCGTAAGCGGGAGCTCCGGGGAGCTGTTTTTT.

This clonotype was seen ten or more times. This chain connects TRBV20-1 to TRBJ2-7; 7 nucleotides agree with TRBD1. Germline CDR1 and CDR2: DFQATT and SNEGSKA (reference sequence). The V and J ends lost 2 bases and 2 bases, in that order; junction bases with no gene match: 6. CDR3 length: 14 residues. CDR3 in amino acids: CSARKPGQTYEQYF. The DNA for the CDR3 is TGCAGTGCTAGAAAACCGGGACAGACCTACGAGCAGTACTTC.

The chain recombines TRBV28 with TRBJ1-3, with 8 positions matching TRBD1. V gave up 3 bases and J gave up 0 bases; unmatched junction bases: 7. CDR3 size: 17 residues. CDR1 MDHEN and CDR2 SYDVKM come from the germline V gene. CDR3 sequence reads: CASSFFRDRLSGNTIYF. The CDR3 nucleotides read TGTGCCAGCAGTTTTTTCCGGGACAGGCTCTCTGGAAACACCATATATTTT.

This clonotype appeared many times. CDR3 nucleotide sequence: TGTGCCATCAGTGGGGCGGGAGGAAGCACAGATACGCAGTATTTT. The encoded protein is CAISGAGGSTDTQYF. The chain recombines TRBV10-3 with TRBJ2-3; 8 nucleotides align to TRBD2. CDR3 length: 15 amino acids. J was trimmed by 0 bases and V by 4 bases; bases with no gene match: 3. Per germline, CDR1 ENHRY and CDR2 SYGVKD.

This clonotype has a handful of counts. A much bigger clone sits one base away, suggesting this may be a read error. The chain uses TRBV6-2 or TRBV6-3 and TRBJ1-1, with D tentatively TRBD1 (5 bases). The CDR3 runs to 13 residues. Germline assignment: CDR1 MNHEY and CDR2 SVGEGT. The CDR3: CAGSPGANTEAFF. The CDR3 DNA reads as TGTGCCGGCAGCCCCGGGGCGAACACTGAAGCTTTCTTT.

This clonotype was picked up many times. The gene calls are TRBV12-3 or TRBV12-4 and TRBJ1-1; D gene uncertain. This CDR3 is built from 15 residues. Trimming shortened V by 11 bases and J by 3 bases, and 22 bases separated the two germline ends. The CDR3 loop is CAHSVGEGVYTEAFF. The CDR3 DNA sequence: TGTGCCCACTCGGTAGGTGAGGGTGTGTACACTGAAGCTTTCTTT.